The entry below gives a single T cell receptor (beta chain) sequence along with its context. This CDR3 has 14 amino acids. Germline V gives CDR1 LGHDT, CDR2 YNNKEL (reference sequence). Trimming took off 2 bases at V and 4 bases at J, with 9 bases between the two ends. This specimen comes from a study of T-cell reconstitution after alpha-beta-depleted transplantation in children. The TCRbeta library was prepared with unique molecular identifiers. TCRdb re-derived calls from the PCR reads in MiXCR, one entry per CDR3 protein. The table lists 400,000 to 500,000 distinct CDR3 sequences, approximately 11% of them singletons, with approximately 5% in the top ten.

The source material was PBMCs from the stem cell graft donor, sampled from the stem cell graft. The genes are TRBV3-1 and TRBJ2-1; D remains ambiguous. The TCR originated in a human donor who donated a stem cell graft to a child with acute myeloid leukemia. The CDR3 loop reads CASSQTEIYNEQFF. For the CDR3, the DNA is TGTGCCAGCAGCCAAACAGAAATTTACAATGAGCAGTTCTTC.